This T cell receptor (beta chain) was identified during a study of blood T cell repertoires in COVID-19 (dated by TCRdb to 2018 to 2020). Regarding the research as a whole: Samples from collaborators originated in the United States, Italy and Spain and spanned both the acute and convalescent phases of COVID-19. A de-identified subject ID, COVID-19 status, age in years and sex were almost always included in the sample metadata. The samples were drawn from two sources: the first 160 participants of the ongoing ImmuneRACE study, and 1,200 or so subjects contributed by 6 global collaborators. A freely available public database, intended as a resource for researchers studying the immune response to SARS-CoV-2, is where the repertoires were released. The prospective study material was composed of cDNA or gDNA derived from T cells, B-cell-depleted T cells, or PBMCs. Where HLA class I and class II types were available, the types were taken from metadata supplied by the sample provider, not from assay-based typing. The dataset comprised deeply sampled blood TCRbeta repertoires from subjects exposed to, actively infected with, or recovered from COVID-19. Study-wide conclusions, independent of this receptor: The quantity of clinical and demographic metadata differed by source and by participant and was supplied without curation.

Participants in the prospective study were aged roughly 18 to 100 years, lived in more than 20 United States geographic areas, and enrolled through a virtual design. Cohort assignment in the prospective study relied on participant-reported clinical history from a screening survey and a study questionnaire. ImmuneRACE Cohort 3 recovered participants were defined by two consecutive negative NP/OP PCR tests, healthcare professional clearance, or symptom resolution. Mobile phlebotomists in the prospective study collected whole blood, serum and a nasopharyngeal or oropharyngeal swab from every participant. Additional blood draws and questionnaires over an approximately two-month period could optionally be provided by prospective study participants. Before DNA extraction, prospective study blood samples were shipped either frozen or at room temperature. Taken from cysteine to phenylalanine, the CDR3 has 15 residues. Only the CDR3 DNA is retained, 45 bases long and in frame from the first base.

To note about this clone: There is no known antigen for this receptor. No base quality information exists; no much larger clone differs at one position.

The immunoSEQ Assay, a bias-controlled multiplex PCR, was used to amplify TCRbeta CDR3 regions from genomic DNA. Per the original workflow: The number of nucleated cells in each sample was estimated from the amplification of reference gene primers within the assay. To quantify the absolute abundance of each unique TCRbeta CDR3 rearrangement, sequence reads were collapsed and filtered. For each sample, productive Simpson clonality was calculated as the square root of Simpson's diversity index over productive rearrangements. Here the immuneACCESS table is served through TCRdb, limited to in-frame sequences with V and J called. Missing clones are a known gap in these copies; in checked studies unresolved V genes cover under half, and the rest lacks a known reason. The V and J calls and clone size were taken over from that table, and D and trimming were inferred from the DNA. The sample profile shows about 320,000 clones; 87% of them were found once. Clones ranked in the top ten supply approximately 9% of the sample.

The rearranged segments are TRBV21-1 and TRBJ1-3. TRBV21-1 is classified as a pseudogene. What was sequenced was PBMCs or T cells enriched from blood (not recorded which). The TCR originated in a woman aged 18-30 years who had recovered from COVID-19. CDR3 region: CASSKHESSGNTIYF. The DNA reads TGTGCCAGCAGCAAGCATGAGAGCTCTGGAAACACCATATATTTT.